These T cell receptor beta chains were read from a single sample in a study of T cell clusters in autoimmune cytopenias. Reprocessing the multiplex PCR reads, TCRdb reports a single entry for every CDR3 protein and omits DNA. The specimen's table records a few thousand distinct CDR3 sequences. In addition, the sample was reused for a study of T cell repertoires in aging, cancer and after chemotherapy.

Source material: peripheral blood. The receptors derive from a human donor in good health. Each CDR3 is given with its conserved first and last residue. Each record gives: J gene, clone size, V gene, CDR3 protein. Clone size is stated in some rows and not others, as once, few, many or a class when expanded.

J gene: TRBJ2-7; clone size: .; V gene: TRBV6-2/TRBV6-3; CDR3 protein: CASARDRYYEQYF
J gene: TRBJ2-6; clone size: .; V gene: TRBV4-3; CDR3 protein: CASSQELAASSGANVLTF
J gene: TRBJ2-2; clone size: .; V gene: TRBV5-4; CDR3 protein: CASSLGGGGTGELFF
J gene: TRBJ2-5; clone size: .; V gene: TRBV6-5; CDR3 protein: CASSYRQGTMGAETQYF
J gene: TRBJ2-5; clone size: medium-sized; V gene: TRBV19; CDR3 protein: CASSIDLGWETQYF
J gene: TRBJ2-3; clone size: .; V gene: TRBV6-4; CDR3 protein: CASSDGSGTSDTQYF
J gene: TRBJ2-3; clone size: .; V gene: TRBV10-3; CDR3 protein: CAISESPGEGTDTQYF
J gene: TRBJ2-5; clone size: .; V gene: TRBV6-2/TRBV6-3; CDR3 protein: CASSKRELVQETQYF
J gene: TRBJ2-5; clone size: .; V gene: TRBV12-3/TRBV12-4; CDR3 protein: CASSTMWGRGETQYF
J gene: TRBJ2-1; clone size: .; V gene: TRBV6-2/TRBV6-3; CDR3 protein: CASSRAGGYNEQFF
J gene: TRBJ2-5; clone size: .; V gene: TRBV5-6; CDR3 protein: CASSLGMKVETQYF
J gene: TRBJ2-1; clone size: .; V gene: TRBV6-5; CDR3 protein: CASSYLRGKNKQFF
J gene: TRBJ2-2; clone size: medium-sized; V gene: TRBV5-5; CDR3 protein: CASGLAGANTGELFF
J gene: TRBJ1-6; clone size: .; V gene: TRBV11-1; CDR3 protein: CASSFTMNNSPLHF
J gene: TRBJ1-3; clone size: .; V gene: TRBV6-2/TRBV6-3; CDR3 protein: CASSYGAGTGNTIYF
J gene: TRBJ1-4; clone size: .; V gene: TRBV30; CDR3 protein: CAWSAGTGINEKLFF
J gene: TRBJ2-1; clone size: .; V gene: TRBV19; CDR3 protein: CASSSRTSDSYNEQFF
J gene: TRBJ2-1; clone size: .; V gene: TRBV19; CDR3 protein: CASSPLPDEQFF
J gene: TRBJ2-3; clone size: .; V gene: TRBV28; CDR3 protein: CASSLPGFGEPDTQYF
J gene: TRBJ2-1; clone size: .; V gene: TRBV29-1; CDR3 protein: CSEKRQGVYNEQFF
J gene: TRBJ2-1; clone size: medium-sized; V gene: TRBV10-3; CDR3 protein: CAISESTRIYNEQFF
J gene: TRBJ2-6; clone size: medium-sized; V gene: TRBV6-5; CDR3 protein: CASSYSHYAVSGANVLTF